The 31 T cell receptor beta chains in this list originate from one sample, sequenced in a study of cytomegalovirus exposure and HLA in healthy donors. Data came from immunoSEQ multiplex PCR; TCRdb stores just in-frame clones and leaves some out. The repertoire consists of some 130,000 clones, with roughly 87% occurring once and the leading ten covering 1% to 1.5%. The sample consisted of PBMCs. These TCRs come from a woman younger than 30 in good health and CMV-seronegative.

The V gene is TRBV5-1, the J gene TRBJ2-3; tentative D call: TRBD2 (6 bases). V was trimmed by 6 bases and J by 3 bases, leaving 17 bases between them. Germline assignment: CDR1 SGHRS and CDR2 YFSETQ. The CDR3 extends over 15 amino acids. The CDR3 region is CASTPRGVGTDTQYF. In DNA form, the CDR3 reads TGCGCCAGCACCCCGCGCGGGGTCGGTACAGATACGCAGTATTTT.

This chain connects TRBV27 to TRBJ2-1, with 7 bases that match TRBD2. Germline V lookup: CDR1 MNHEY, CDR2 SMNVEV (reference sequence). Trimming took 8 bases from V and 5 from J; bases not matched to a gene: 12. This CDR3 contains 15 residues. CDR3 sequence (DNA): TGTGCCAGCGTACGGGGGGATCCATTCAACAATGAGCAGTTCTTC. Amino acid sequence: CASVRGDPFNNEQFF.

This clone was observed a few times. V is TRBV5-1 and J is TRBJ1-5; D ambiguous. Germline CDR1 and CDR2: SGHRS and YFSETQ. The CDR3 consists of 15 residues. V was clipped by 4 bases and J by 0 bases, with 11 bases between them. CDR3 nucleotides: TGCGCCAGCAGCGCCGACGGGAATAGCAATCAGCCCCAGCATTTT. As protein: CASSADGNSNQPQHF.

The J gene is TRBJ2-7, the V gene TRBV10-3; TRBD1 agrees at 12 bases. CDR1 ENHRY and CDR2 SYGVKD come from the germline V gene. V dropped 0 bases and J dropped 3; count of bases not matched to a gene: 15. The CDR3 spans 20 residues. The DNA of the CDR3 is TGTGCCATCAGTGAGTCAGATGGGACAGGGGGCGGTCCCCGACTCTACGAGCAGTACTTC. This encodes CAISESDGTGGGPRLYEQYF.

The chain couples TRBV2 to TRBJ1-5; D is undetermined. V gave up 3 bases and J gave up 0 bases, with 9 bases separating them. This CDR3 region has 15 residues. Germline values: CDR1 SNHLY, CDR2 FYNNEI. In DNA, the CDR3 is TGTGCCAGCAGTGATTCCGGGGATAGCAATCAGCCCCAGCATTTT. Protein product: CASSDSGDSNQPQHF. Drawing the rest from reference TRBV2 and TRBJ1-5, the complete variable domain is EPEVTQTPSHQVTQMGQEVILRCVPISNHLYFYWYRQILGQKVEFLVSFYNNEISEKSEIFDDQFSVERPDGSNFTLKIRSTKLEDSAMYFCASSDSGDSNQPQHFGDGTRLSIL.

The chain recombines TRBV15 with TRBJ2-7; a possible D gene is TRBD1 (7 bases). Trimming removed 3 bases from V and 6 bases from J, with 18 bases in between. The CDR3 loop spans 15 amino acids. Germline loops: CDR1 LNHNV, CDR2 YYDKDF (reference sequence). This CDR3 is CATSRRDRGAAEQYF. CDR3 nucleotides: TGTGCCACCAGCAGGCGGGACAGAGGGGCGGCCGAGCAGTACTTC.

CDR3 sequence reads: CASSLGRGDYEQYF. CDR3 sequence (DNA): TGTGCCAGCAGCTTGGGCCGGGGAGACTACGAGCAGTACTTC. The chain uses TRBV5-4 and TRBJ2-7, with a tentative D call TRBD2 (5 bases). The V and J ends lost 0 bases and 3 bases respectively, with 10 bases between them. The length of the CDR3 is 14 residues. Germline-derived CDR1 and CDR2 are SGHNT and YYREEE (reference sequence).

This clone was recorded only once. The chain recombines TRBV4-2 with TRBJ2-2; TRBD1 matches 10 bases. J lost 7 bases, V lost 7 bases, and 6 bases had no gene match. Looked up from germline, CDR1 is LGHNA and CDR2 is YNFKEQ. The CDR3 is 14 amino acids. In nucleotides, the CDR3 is TGTGCCAGCAACCGGGACAGGGGTGGCGGGGAGCTGTTTTTT. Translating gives CASNRDRGGGELFF.

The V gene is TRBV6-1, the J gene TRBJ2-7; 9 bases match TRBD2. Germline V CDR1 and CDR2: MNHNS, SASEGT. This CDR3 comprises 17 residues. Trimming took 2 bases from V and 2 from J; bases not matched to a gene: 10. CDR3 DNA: TGTGCCAGCAGTGAAATCCTATCTAGCGGGGTCCCCTACGAGCAGTACTTC. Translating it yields CASSEILSSGVPYEQYF.

For the CDR3, the DNA is TGTGCCAGCAGGGACCCCGGGACAGGGGATGAAAAACTGTTTTTT. Encoded protein: CASRDPGTGDEKLFF. This chain connects TRBV6-1 to TRBJ1-4; TRBD1 aligns across 10 bases. Germline V lookup: CDR1 MNHNS, CDR2 SASEGT. V gave up 6 bases and J gave up 6 bases; unmatched junction bases: 7. The CDR3 contains 15 residues.

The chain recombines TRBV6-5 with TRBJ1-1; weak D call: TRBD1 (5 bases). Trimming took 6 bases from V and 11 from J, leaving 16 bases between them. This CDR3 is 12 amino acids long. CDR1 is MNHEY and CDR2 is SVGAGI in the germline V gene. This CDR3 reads CASRSGGVIAFF. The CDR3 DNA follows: TGTGCCAGCAGGTCGGGGGGAGTGATTGCTTTCTTT.

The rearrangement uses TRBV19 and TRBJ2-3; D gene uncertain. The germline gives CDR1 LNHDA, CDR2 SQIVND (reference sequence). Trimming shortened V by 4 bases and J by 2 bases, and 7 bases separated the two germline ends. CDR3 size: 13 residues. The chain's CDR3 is CASSSGFTDTQYF. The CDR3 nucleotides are TGTGCCAGTAGTAGTGGCTTCACAGATACGCAGTATTTT.

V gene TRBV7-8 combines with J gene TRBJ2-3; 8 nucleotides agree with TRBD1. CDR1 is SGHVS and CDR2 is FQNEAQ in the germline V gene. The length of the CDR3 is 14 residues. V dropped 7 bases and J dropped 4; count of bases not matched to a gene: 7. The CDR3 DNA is TGTGCCAGCATCGAGACAGGGGAGGCAGATACGCAGTATTTT. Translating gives CASIETGEADTQYF.

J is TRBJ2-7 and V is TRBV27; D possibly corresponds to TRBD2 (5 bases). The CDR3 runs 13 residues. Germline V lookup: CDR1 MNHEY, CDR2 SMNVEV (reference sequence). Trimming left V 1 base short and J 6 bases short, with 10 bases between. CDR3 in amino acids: CASSLWVGSEQYF. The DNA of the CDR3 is TGTGCCAGCAGTTTATGGGTGGGGAGCGAGCAGTACTTC.

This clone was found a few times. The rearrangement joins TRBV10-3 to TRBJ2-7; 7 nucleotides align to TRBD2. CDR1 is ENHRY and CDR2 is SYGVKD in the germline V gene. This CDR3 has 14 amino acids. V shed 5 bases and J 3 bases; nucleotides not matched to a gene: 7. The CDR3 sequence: CAISSNGGIYEQYF. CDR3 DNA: TGTGCCATCAGTTCGAACGGGGGGATCTACGAGCAGTACTTC.

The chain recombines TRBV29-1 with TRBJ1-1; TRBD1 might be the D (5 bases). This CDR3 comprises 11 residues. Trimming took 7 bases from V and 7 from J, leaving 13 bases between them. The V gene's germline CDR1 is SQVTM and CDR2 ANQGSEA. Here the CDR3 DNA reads TGCAGCGCTGGGGAGGGGAGTGAAGCTTTCTTT. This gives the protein CSAGEGSEAFF.

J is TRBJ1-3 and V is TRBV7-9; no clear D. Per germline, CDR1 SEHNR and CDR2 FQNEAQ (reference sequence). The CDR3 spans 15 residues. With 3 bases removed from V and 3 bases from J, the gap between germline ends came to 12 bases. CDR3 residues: CASSFLARGGNTIYF. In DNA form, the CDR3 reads TGTGCCAGCAGCTTTCTGGCGAGAGGTGGAAACACCATATATTTT. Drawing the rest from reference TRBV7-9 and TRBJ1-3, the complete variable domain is DTGVSQNPRHKITKRGQNVTFRCDPISEHNRLYWYRQTLGQGPEFLTYFQNEAQLEKSRLLSDRFSAERPKGSFSTLEIQRTEQGDSAMYLCASSFLARGGNTIYFGEGSWLTVV.

The chain's CDR3 is CASSFSGGAYEQYF. The CDR3 DNA follows: TGTGCCAGCAGTTTTAGCGGGGGGGCTTACGAGCAGTACTTC. The genes are TRBV27 and TRBJ2-7; 11 bases align to TRBD2. Per the germline V gene, CDR1 is MNHEY and CDR2 is SMNVEV (reference sequence). The V and J ends lost 3 bases and 4 bases, in that order; junction bases with no gene match: 2. This CDR3 has 14 residues.

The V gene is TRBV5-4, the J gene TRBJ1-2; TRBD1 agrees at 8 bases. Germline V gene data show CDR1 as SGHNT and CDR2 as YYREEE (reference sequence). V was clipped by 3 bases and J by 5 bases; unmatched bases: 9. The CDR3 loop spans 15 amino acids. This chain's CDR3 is CASSSQGAVSYGYTF. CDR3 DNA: TGTGCCAGCAGCTCCCAGGGGGCCGTCTCATATGGCTACACCTTC.

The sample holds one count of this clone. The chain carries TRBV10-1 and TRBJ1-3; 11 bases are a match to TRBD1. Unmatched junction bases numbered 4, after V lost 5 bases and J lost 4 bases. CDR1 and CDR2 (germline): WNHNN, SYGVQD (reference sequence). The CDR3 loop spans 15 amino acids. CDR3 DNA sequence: TGCGCCAGCAGTATGGACAGGGGGCACGGAAACACCATATATTTT. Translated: CASSMDRGHGNTIYF.

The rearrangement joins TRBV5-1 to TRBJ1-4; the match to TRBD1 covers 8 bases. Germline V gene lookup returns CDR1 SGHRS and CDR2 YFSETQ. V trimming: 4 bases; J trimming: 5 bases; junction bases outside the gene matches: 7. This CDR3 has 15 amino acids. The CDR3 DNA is TGCGCCAGCAGCGCGACAGGGGCCCAGAATGAAAAACTGTTTTTT. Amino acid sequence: CASSATGAQNEKLFF.

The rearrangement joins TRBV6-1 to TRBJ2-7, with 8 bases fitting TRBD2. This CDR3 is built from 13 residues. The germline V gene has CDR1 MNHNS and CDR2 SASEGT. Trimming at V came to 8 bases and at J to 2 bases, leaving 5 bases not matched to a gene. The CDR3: CASGRGAPYEQYF. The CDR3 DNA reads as TGTGCCAGCGGGCGGGGGGCTCCCTACGAGCAGTACTTC.

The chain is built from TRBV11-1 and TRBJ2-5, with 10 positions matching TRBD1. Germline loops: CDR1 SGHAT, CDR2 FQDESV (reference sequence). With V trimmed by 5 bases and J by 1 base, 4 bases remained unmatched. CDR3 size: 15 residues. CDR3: CASSPRTGGQETQYF. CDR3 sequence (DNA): TGTGCCAGCAGCCCGCGGACAGGGGGCCAAGAGACCCAGTACTTC.

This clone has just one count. The CDR3 loop is CASSLGQTMNTEAFF. CDR3 DNA: TGCGCCAGCAGCCTGGGACAGACGATGAACACTGAAGCTTTCTTT. The J gene is TRBJ1-1, the V gene TRBV4-1; 7 nucleotides match TRBD1. J lost 0 bases, V lost 4 bases, and 5 bases had no gene match. This CDR3 is built from 15 residues. Per germline, CDR1 MGHRA and CDR2 YSYEKL.

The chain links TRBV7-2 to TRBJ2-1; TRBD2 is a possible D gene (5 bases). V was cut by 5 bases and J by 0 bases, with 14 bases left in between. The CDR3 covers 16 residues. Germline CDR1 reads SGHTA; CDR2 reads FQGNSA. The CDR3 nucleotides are TGTGCCAGCAGCCCCCGCACGGGGAGCTCCTACAATGAGCAGTTCTTC. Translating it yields CASSPRTGSSYNEQFF.

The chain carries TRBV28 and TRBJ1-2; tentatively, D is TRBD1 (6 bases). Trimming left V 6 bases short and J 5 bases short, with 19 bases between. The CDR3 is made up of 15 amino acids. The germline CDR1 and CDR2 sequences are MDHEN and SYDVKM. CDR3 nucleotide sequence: TGTGCCAGCAGGGTGGGGGCAGTAAATATTTATGGCTACACCTTC. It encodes CASRVGAVNIYGYTF.

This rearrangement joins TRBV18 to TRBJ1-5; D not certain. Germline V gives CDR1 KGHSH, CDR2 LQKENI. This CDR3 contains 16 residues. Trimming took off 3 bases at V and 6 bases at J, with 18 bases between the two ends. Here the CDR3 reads CASSPSAGLIGQPQHF. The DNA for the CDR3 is TGTGCCAGCTCACCGTCCGCGGGGTTAATCGGTCAGCCCCAGCATTTT.

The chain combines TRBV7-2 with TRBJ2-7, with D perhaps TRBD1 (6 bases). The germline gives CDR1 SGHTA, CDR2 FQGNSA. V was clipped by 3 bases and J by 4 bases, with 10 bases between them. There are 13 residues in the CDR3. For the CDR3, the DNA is TGTGCCAGCAGCTTTTTGACAGGTTACGAGCAGTACTTC. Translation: CASSFLTGYEQYF.

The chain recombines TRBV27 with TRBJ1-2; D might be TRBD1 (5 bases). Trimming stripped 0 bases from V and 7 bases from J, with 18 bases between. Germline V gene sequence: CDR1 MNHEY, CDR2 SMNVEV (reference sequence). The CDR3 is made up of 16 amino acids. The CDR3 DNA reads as TGTGCCAGCAGTTTATCGGGGGTTTGGGGAGGGGCTGGCTACACCTTC. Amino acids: CASSLSGVWGGAGYTF.

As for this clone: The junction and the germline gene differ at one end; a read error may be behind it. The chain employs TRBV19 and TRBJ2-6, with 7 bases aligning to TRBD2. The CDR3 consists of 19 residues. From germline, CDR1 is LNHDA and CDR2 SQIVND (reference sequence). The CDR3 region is CASTIKRGRLDPGANVLTF. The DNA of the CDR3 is TGTGCCAGTACTATAAAGCGGGGCAGGTTAGACCCTGGGGCCAACGTCCTGACTTTC.

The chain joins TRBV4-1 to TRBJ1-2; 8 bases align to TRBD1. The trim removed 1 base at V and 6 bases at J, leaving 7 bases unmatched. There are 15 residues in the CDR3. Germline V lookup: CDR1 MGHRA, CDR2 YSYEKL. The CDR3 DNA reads TGCGCCAGCAGCCAAGGGACAGGGAGTCCCAATGGCTACACCTTC. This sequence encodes CASSQGTGSPNGYTF.